This TCR beta chain is from a study of early T cells in non-severe SARS-CoV-2 infection. As for the study in general: Alpha and beta chains were unpaired, from unsorted whole-blood bulk RNA.

cDNA molecules, individually, were tagged with unique molecular identifiers. TCRdb analysed the 5' RACE reads with MiXCR anew, one entry per CDR3 protein. The table shows about 58,000 distinct CDR3 sequences, with approximately 8% occurring only once. General observations from the study: VDJdb-based annotation leaned toward anti-spike CD8 responses and missed private and CD4 specificities.

The CDR3 has 15 amino acids. The V gene lost 9 bases and the J gene lost 0 bases, with 16 bases spanning the gap. The V gene's germline CDR1 is SNHLY and CDR2 FYNNEI. A note on this clonotype: Its target is unknown.

The V gene is TRBV2, the J gene TRBJ2-3; D not resolved. The receptor comes from an adult who was a healthcare worker with PCR-confirmed SARS-CoV-2 infection or an uninfected control (not recorded which). The sample comprised whole blood. This CDR3 reads CASRYGGTSTDTQYF. The CDR3 coding sequence is TGTGCCAGTCGGTATGGCGGCACTAGCACAGATACGCAGTATTTT.